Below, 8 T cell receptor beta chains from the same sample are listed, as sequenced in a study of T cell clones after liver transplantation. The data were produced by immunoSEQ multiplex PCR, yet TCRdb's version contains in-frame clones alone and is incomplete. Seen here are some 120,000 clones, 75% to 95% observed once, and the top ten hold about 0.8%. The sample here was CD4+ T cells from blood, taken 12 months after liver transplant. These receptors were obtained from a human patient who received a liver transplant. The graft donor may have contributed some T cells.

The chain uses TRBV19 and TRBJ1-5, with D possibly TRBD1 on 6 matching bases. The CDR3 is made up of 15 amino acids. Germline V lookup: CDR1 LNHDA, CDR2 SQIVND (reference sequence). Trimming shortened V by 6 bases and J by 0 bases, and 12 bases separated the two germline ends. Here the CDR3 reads CASSQGRSSNQPQHF. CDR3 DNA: TGTGCCAGTAGCCAGGGGAGGTCTAGCAATCAGCCCCAGCATTTT. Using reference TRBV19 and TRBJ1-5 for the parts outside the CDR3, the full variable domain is DGGITQSPKYLFRKEGQNVTLSCEQNLNHDAMYWYRQDPGQGLRLIYYSQIVNDFQKGDIAEGYSVSREKKESFPLTVTSAQKNPTAFYLCASSQGRSSNQPQHFGDGTRLSIL.

Written as DNA, the CDR3 is TGTGCCAGCAGCTTAGAAGTTCCGGGACTAGCGGGAGGAACCTACAATGAGCAGTTCTTC. Its protein is CASSLEVPGLAGGTYNEQFF. J is TRBJ2-1 and V is TRBV11-3; 15 bases fit TRBD2. This CDR3 region has 20 residues. Germline V gene lookup returns CDR1 SGHNT and CDR2 YENEEA. The V segment lost 0 bases and the J segment 2 bases; nucleotides outside the gene matches: 8.

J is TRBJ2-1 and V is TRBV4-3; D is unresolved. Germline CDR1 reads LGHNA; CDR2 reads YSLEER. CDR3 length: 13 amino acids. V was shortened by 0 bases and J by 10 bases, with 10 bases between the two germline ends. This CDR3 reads CASSQDLHSEQFF. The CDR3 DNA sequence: TGCGCCAGCAGCCAAGATCTCCATAGCGAGCAGTTCTTC.

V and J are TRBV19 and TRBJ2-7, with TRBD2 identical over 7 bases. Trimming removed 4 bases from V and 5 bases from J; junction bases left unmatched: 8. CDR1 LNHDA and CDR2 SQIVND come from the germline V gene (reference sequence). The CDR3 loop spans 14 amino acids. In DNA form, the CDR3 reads TGTGCCAGTAGTACCGGGACTAAAACTAACGAGCAGTACTTC. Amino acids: CASSTGTKTNEQYF. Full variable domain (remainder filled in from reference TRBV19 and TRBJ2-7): DGGITQSPKYLFRKEGQNVTLSCEQNLNHDAMYWYRQDPGQGLRLIYYSQIVNDFQKGDIAEGYSVSREKKESFPLTVTSAQKNPTAFYLCASSTGTKTNEQYFGPGTRLTVT.

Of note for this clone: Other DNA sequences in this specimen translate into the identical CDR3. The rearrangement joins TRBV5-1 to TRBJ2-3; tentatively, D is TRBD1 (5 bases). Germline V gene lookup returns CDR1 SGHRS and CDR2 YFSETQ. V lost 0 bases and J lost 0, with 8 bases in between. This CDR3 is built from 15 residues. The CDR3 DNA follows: TGCGCCAGCAGCTTGGGACAGTCTAGCACAGATACGCAGTATTTT. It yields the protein CASSLGQSSTDTQYF.

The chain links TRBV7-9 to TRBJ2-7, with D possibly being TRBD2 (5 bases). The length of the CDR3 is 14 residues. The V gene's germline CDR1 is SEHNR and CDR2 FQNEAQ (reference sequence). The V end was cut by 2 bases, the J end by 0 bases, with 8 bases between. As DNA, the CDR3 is TGTGCCAGCAGCTTAAGCGGAAGCTCCTACGAGCAGTACTTC. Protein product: CASSLSGSSYEQYF.

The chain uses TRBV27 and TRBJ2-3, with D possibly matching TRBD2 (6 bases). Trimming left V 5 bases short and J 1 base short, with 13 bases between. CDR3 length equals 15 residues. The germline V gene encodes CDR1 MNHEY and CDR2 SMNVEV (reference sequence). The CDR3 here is CASSIGSLGTDTQYF. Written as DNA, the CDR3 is TGTGCCAGCAGTATCGGGAGTTTGGGCACAGATACGCAGTATTTT.

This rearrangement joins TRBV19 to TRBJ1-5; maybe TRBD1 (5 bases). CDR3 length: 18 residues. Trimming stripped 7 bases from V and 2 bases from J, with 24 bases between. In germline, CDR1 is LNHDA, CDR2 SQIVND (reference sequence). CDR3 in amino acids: CASTPAARGPGGNQPQHF. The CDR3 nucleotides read TGTGCCAGTACCCCCGCGGCAAGGGGACCAGGAGGCAATCAGCCCCAGCATTTT.